This TCR beta chain was profiled in a study of technical replicates of blood from a handful of donors. This clone was observed once. The assay was immunoSEQ multiplex PCR, and TCRdb's table has in-frame clones only and misses some. The table shows approximately 81,000 clones, with about 96% occurring only once. Trimming removed 5 bases from V and 0 bases from J, with 12 bases in between. The CDR3 is 15 amino acids. From germline, CDR1 is SGDLS and CDR2 YYNGEE. This TCR was recovered from a human donor in good health. Sequences were obtained from T cells isolated from PBMCs. V is TRBV9 and J is TRBJ2-1; maybe TRBD2 (7 bases). CDR3 sequence reads: CASRRGGSSYNEQFF. The CDR3 DNA is TGTGCCAGCAGAAGGGGGGGGAGCTCCTACAATGAGCAGTTCTTC.